The 29 T cell receptor beta chains listed next were all sequenced from one sample in a study of long-term antiretroviral therapy in people with HIV. At survey level, the immunoSEQ assay was run in its v3.0 version. Some clones are missing from TCRdb's copy, which holds only in-frame ones; the method was immunoSEQ multiplex PCR. The repertoire consists of 20,000 to 25,000 clones, with under 90% occurring once and the leading ten covering over 7.5%. This material consisted of unsorted PBMCs, taken at the start of antiretroviral therapy. Every receptor here comes from a man aged 45-65 years with HIV.

The chain links TRBV2 to TRBJ2-5, with D unresolved. The V and J ends lost 6 bases and 7 bases respectively, with 9 bases between them. Looked up from germline, CDR1 is SNHLY and CDR2 is FYNNEI. The CDR3 runs to 11 residues. The CDR3 loop reads CASSPTATQYF. In nucleotides, the CDR3 is TGTGCCAGCAGCCCAACAGCGACCCAGTACTTC.

The chain couples TRBV7-6 to TRBJ2-7, with a tentative D call TRBD2 (7 bases). Germline CDR1 and CDR2: SGHVS and FNYEAQ. V was cut by 5 bases and J by 7 bases, with 18 bases left in between. This CDR3 comprises 14 residues. The CDR3 nucleotides read TGTGCCAGCAGCCTCCGGGGGGCGGGCTGGGAGCAGTACTTC. Residues: CASSLRGAGWEQYF.

This clone was picked up one time. The rearrangement uses TRBV27 and TRBJ1-2; no clear D gene. Looked up from germline, CDR1 is MNHEY and CDR2 is SMNVEV (reference sequence). V lost 6 bases and J lost 3, with 20 bases in between. The CDR3 consists of 16 residues. CDR3 sequence (DNA): TGTGCCAGCAGCGCCGGGTCCGACTTTATACACTATGGCTACACCTTC. It codes for CASSAGSDFIHYGYTF.

This clone was detected only once. The V and J genes are TRBV6-5 and TRBJ1-1, with a possible D match to TRBD1 (6 bases). Germline loops: CDR1 MNHEY, CDR2 SVGAGI. The CDR3 is 14 residues long. V shed 5 bases and J shed 0 bases, with 10 bases lying between them. DNA of the CDR3: TGTGCCAGCAGTCTGGACAGCTTGAACACTGAAGCTTTCTTT. Translating gives CASSLDSLNTEAFF.

This sequence joins TRBV6-5 and TRBJ2-7; the D gene is possibly TRBD1 (6 bases). Germline V gives CDR1 MNHEY, CDR2 SVGAGI. The V gene lost 4 bases and the J gene lost 2 bases, with 15 bases spanning the gap. The CDR3 is made up of 15 amino acids. CDR3 region: CASSSLRQAPYEQYF. DNA of the CDR3: TGTGCCAGCAGTTCCCTCAGACAGGCCCCCTACGAGCAGTACTTC.

V usage is TRBV5-6 and J usage is TRBJ2-5; the D is unclear. Deletions cut 4 bases from V and 5 bases from J, with 12 bases between. The CDR3 has 13 amino acids. The germline gives CDR1 SGHDT, CDR2 YYEEEE. The CDR3, as DNA: TGTGCCAGCAGCCCGGGCTTTGCGGAGACCCAGTACTTC. The encoded protein is CASSPGFAETQYF.

Comment on this clone: At one end, the junction sequence differs from germline, possibly due to a read error. J is TRBJ2-6 and V is TRBV15; D is undetermined. Germline CDR1 LNHNV, CDR2 YYDKDF (reference sequence). This CDR3 is built from 14 residues. This CDR3 reads CATSTRAGSNVLTF. The CDR3 bases are TGTGCCACCAGCACTAGGGCTGGGTCCAACGTCCTGACTTTC.

The V and J genes are TRBV7-2 and TRBJ2-7; D gene ambiguous. Germline CDR1 and CDR2: SGHTA and FQGNSA. The CDR3 sequence is 13 residues long. V lost 1 base to trimming and J lost 7 bases, with 11 bases between them. As DNA, the CDR3 is TGTGCCAGCAGCTTAGTTCCGGGTCGGGAGCAGTACTTC. Protein product: CASSLVPGREQYF.

V usage is TRBV2 and J usage is TRBJ2-1; 14 bases match TRBD2. Looked up from germline, CDR1 is SNHLY and CDR2 is FYNNEI. Germline trimming cut 7 bases from V and 0 bases from J; bases unmatched to any gene: 5. This CDR3 has 17 residues. Written as DNA, the CDR3 is TGTGCCAGCATCGGACTAGCGGGGGGAAGCTCCTACAATGAGCAGTTCTTC. Its translation is CASIGLAGGSSYNEQFF.

V is TRBV18 and J is TRBJ2-1; the D call may be TRBD1 or TRBD2 (6 bases each). Germline V gene sequence: CDR1 KGHSH, CDR2 LQKENI. The CDR3 covers 16 residues. Deletions cut 3 bases from V and 1 base from J, with 13 bases between. CDR3 region: CASSPRGQGSYNEQFF. The CDR3, as DNA: TGTGCCAGCTCACCCCGGGGGCAGGGGTCCTACAATGAGCAGTTCTTC.

This rearrangement joins TRBV4-1 to TRBJ1-2; 9 bases line up with TRBD1. Germline trimming cut 0 bases from V and 3 bases from J; bases unmatched to any gene: 8. Germline assignment: CDR1 MGHRA and CDR2 YSYEKL. The CDR3 sequence is 17 residues long. CDR3 amino acids: CASSQDILQGAYYGYTF. The CDR3 coding sequence is TGCGCCAGCAGCCAAGATATTTTACAGGGGGCGTACTATGGCTACACCTTC.

The rearrangement links TRBV4-3 to TRBJ2-7; the D gene is possibly TRBD2 (6 bases). The CDR3 is 15 amino acids. The V and J ends lost 4 bases and 2 bases respectively, with 15 bases between them. The germline gives CDR1 LGHNA, CDR2 YSLEER. CDR3 loop: CASSLRRGLPYEQYF. The CDR3 bases are TGCGCCAGCAGCCTTCGTCGGGGACTCCCCTACGAGCAGTACTTC.

V and J are TRBV7-8 and TRBJ1-2; TRBD1 is a possible D gene (5 bases). From germline, CDR1 is SGHVS and CDR2 FQNEAQ. V was clipped by 0 bases and J by 5 bases, with 10 bases between them. The CDR3 loop spans 14 amino acids. CDR3 nucleotides: TGTGCCAGCAGCTTAGCCCAAAGGGGTTATGGCTACACCTTC. Amino acids: CASSLAQRGYGYTF.

V and J are TRBV29-1 and TRBJ1-5; 10 nucleotides match TRBD1. The CDR3 spans 13 residues. V gave up 5 bases and J gave up 11 bases; unmatched junction bases: 9. Per the germline V gene, CDR1 is SQVTM and CDR2 is ANQGSEA. CDR3 bases: TGCAGCGTTTTGGACAGGGGGGGAAGGACCCAGCATTTT. It codes for CSVLDRGGRTQHF.

The V call is TRBV11-2, the J call TRBJ2-7; D not certain. V lost 1 base and J 0 bases, leaving 4 bases between the germline ends. This CDR3 has 13 residues. Germline CDR1 and CDR2: SGHAT and FQNNGV. The CDR3 DNA reads TGTGCCAGCAGCTTAGCAGGCTCCTACGAGCAGTACTTC. Its translation is CASSLAGSYEQYF.

This chain connects TRBV4-3 to TRBJ1-4, with 10 bases aligning to TRBD1. The CDR3 consists of 16 residues. In germline, CDR1 is LGHNA, CDR2 YSLEER. V lost 4 bases and J lost 8; bases outside the gene matches: 10. The CDR3 DNA follows: TGCGCCAGCAGCCCGCGGGGCGGGACAGGGGAGGAAAAACTGTTTTTT. Encoded protein: CASSPRGGTGEEKLFF.

DNA for the CDR3: TGTGCCAGCAGCTCGCGCTACGAGCAGTACTTC. It encodes CASSSRYEQYF. The V gene is TRBV11-3, the J gene TRBJ2-7; D gene ambiguous. The V end lost 4 bases, the J end lost 3 bases, and 4 bases lay between the germline ends. The V gene's germline CDR1 is SGHNT and CDR2 YENEEA. The CDR3 is 11 residues long.

The chain uses TRBV28 and TRBJ2-5; 10 bases fit TRBD2. Trimming at V came to 4 bases and at J to 3 bases, leaving 5 bases not matched to a gene. Germline CDR1 and CDR2: MDHEN and SYDVKM. This CDR3 is 15 amino acids long. The CDR3 coding sequence is TGTGCCAGCAGTTCAGGAGCGGGGGGGAAAGAGACCCAGTACTTC. It encodes CASSSGAGGKETQYF. Based on the CDR3 plus reference TRBV28 and TRBJ2-5, the full variable domain is DVKVTQSSRYLVKRTGEKVFLECVQDMDHENMFWYRQDPGLGLRLIYFSYDVKMKEKGDIPEGYSVSREKKERFSLILESASTNQTSMYLCASSSGAGGKETQYFGPGTRLLVL.

This rearrangement joins TRBV28 to TRBJ1-5, with D possibly matching TRBD1 (6 bases). The CDR3 has 15 amino acids. Germline V lookup: CDR1 MDHEN, CDR2 SYDVKM. V was pared by 3 bases and J by 0 bases, with 9 bases between. The CDR3 loop is CASSFSGASNQPQHF. The CDR3 DNA is TGTGCCAGCAGTTTTTCGGGGGCTAGCAATCAGCCCCAGCATTTT.

The gene calls are TRBV6-5 and TRBJ2-7; possibly TRBD2 for D (6 bases). The CDR3 totals 14 residues. V shed 6 bases and J shed 2 bases, with 14 bases lying between them. The V gene's germline CDR1 is MNHEY and CDR2 SVGAGI. The chain's CDR3 is CASSKRSGAYEQYF. CDR3 nucleotides: TGTGCCAGCAGCAAACGTAGCGGAGCCTACGAGCAGTACTTC.

This clone was detected only once. The V gene is TRBV11-2, the J gene TRBJ2-1; 10 bases agree with TRBD2. The CDR3 spans 15 residues. The germline V gene has CDR1 SGHAT and CDR2 FQNNGV. J gave up 9 bases and V 2 bases, and 7 bases lay outside the gene matches. CDR3 nucleotide sequence: TGTGCCAGCAGCTTATCTAGCGGGAGTATCGGTGAGCAGTTCTTC. Translated, it gives CASSLSSGSIGEQFF.

The rearrangement links TRBV12-5 to TRBJ1-1; no firm D call. The CDR3 runs 13 residues. The germline CDR1 and CDR2 sequences are LGHNT and FRNRAP. V lost 6 bases, J lost 3 bases, and 11 bases lay in between. The CDR3 protein is CASGSGGDTEAFF. As DNA, the CDR3 is TGTGCTAGTGGGTCGGGCGGGGACACTGAAGCTTTCTTT.

The V and J genes are TRBV28 and TRBJ2-7; tentative D call: TRBD1 (6 bases). Germline CDR1 reads MDHEN; CDR2 reads SYDVKM. The CDR3 covers 12 residues. Trimming pared 11 bases from V and 0 bases from J, leaving 11 bases between. CDR3 sequence (DNA): TGTGCCGGAATGGACAGCTCCTACGAGCAGTACTTC. Its translation is CAGMDSSYEQYF. Supplemented by reference TRBV28 and TRBJ2-7, the full variable domain reads DVKVTQSSRYLVKRTGEKVFLECVQDMDHENMFWYRQDPGLGLRLIYFSYDVKMKEKGDIPEGYSVSREKKERFSLILESASTNQTSMYLCAGMDSSYEQYFGPGTRLTVT.

The chain joins TRBV7-9 to TRBJ2-1; D is possibly TRBD2 (6 bases). Looked up from germline, CDR1 is SEHNR and CDR2 is FQNEAQ (reference sequence). The CDR3 is 14 residues long. Trimming removed 6 bases from V and 8 bases from J, with 17 bases in between. For the CDR3, the DNA is TGTGCCAGCAGACTAGCCAGGCTAGGGGATGAGCAGTTCTTC. The encoded protein is CASRLARLGDEQFF.

The CDR3 coding sequence is TGTGCCAGCAGCGTTACTAGCGGAGGGACCTACGAGCAGTACTTC. It encodes CASSVTSGGTYEQYF. V gene TRBV5-5 combines with J gene TRBJ2-7; TRBD2 matches 8 bases. After removal of 4 bases from V and 2 bases from J, the junction contained 8 bases not matched to a gene. This CDR3 has 15 residues. CDR1 SGHKS and CDR2 YYEKEE come from the germline V gene (reference sequence).

This chain joins TRBV5-1 and TRBJ2-1; 9 bases line up with TRBD2. V was pared by 3 bases and J by 9 bases, with 7 bases of the junction left unmatched. The germline V gene has CDR1 SGHRS and CDR2 YFSETQ. The CDR3 runs to 14 residues. This chain's CDR3 is CASSWGTSSGEQFF. The CDR3 nucleotides are TGCGCCAGCAGCTGGGGGACTAGCAGTGGTGAGCAGTTCTTC. The full variable domain, completed using reference TRBV5-1 and TRBJ2-1, is KAGVTQTPRYLIKTRGQQVTLSCSPISGHRSVSWYQQTPGQGLQFLFEYFSETQRNKGNFPGRFSGRQFSNSRSEMNVSTLELGDSALYLCASSWGTSSGEQFFGPGTRLTVL.

The genes are TRBV7-9 and TRBJ1-4, with 9 bases identical to TRBD1. J lost 7 bases, V lost 2 bases, and 5 bases had no gene match. The CDR3 covers 15 residues. Looked up from germline, CDR1 is SEHNR and CDR2 is FQNEAQ (reference sequence). The CDR3 sequence is CASSLKGTGTEKLFF. The CDR3 DNA reads as TGTGCCAGCAGCTTAAAAGGGACAGGGACTGAAAAACTGTTTTTT.

V gene TRBV5-1 combines with J gene TRBJ2-1; TRBD2 matches 15 bases. The CDR3 sequence is 15 residues long. Losses at the gene ends were 4 bases for V and 6 bases for J; bases not matched to a gene: 2. From germline, CDR1 is SGHRS and CDR2 YFSETQ. CDR3 coding DNA: TGCGCCAGCAGCCGGACTAGCGGGAGGGCCAATGAGCAGTTCTTC. Its protein product is CASSRTSGRANEQFF.

The chain links TRBV18 to TRBJ1-4; D perhaps matches TRBD1 (6 bases). Germline V gives CDR1 KGHSH, CDR2 LQKENI. V shed 5 bases and J shed 8 bases, with 15 bases lying between them. The CDR3 consists of 14 residues. This chain's CDR3 is CASSSRTGREKLFF. CDR3 in DNA: TGTGCCAGCTCATCCCGAACAGGGCGAGAAAAACTGTTTTTT.